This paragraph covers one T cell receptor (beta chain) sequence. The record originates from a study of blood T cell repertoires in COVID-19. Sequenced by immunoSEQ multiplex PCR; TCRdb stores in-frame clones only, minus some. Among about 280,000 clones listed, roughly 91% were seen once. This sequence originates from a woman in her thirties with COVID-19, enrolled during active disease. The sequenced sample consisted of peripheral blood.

As DNA, the CDR3 is TGTGCCAGCAGCCTTGACAGGTCCTACGAGCAGTACTTC. Translating it yields CASSLDRSYEQYF. The rearrangement joins TRBV6-5 to TRBJ2-7; tentatively, D is TRBD1 (6 bases). V was clipped by 6 bases and J by 1 base, with 10 bases between them. The CDR3 has 13 amino acids. Germline CDR1 and CDR2: MNHEY and SVGAGI.